This TCR beta chain is from a study of shared clonotypes between healthy human individuals. The CDR3 length is 15 residues. The germline gives CDR1 SEHNR, CDR2 FQNEAQ (reference sequence). Deletions cut 0 bases from V and 0 bases from J, with 6 bases between. Only in-frame clones appear in the TCRdb table, and some are missing; sequencing was by immunoSEQ multiplex PCR. The profile shows about 2.1 million clones, about 94% of them singletons. This clone has only one observation. The same CDR3 also results from other DNA sequences found in this sample. CD8 cells classed as naive were CD45RO-negative and positively selected for CCR7, excluding terminally differentiated effector memory CD45RA+ cells.

The sequencing input was naive CD8+ T cells from PBMCs. This receptor was obtained from a man between 18 and 35 years old in good health. Some clones in this sample may be carry-over from other donors' samples. The rearrangement joins TRBV7-9 to TRBJ2-4; D may be TRBD1 (6 bases). CDR3 coding DNA: TGTGCCAGCAGCTTAGCGGGGGCAGCCAAAAACATTCAGTACTTC. Translating gives CASSLAGAAKNIQYF.